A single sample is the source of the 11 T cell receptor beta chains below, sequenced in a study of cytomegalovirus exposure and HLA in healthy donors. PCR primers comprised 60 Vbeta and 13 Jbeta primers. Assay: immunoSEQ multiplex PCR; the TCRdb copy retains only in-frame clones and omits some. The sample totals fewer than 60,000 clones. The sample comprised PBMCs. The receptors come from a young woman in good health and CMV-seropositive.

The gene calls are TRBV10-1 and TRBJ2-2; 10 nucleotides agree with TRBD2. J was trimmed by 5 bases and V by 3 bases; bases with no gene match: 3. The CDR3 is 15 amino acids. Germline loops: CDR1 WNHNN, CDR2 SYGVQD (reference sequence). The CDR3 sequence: CASSDWTSGTGELFF. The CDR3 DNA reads TGCGCCAGCAGTGACTGGACTAGCGGTACCGGGGAGCTGTTTTTT.

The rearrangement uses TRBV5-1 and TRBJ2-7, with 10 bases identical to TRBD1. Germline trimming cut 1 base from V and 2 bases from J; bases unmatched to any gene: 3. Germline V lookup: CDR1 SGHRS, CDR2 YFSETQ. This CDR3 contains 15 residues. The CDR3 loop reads CASSLIGQGAYEQYF. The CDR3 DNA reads TGCGCCAGCAGCTTGATAGGACAGGGGGCCTACGAGCAGTACTTC.

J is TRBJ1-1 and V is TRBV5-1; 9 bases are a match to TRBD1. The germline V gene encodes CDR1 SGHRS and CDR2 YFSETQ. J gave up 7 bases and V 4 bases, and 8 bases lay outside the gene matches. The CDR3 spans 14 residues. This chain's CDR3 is CASSPGTGSHEAFF. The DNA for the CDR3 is TGCGCCAGCAGCCCAGGGACAGGGAGCCATGAAGCTTTCTTT.

DNA for the CDR3: TGCGCCAGCAGTTACGGGAGCTCCTACGAGCAGTACTTC. Amino acids: CASSYGSSYEQYF. V and J are TRBV5-1 and TRBJ2-7; TRBD2 might be the D (6 bases). V shed 5 bases and J shed 0 bases, with 9 bases lying between them. CDR1 is SGHRS and CDR2 is YFSETQ in the germline V gene. The CDR3 has 13 residues.

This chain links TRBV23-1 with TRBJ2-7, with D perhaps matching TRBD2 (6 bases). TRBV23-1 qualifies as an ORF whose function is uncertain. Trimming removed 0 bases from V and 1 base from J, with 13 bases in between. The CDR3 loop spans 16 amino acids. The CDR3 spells CASSQSGGIASYEQYF. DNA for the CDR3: TGCGCCAGCAGTCAATCGGGGGGTATTGCATCCTACGAGCAGTACTTC.

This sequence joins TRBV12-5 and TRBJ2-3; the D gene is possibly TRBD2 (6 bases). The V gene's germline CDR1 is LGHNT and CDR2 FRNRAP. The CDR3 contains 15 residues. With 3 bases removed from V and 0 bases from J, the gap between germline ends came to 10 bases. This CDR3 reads CASGLGGTSTDTQYF. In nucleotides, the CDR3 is TGTGCTAGTGGTTTAGGCGGGACTAGCACAGATACGCAGTATTTT.

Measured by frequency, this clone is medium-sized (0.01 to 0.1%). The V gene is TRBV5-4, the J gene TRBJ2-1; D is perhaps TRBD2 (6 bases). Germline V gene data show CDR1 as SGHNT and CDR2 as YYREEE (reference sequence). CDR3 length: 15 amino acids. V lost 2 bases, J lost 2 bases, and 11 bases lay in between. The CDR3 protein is CASSLGAGPYNEQFF. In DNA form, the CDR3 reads TGTGCCAGCAGCTTAGGCGCGGGGCCCTACAATGAGCAGTTCTTC. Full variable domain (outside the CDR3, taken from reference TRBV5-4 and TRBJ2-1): ETGVTQSPTHLIKTRGQQVTLRCSSQSGHNTVSWYQQALGQGPQFIFQYYREEENGRGNFPPRFSGLQFPNYSSELNVNALELDDSALYLCASSLGAGPYNEQFFGPGTRLTVL.

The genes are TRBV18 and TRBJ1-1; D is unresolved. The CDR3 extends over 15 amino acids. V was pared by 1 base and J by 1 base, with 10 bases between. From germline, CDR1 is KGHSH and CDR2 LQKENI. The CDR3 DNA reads TGTGCCAGCTCACCACAACGGGGTCAGAACACTGAAGCTTTCTTT. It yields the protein CASSPQRGQNTEAFF.

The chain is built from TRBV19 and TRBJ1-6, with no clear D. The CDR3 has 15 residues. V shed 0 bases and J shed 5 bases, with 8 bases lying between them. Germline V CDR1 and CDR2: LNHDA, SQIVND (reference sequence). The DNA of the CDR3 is TGTGCCAGTAGTATAGAACAGACCGATAATTCACCCCTCCACTTT. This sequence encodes CASSIEQTDNSPLHF.

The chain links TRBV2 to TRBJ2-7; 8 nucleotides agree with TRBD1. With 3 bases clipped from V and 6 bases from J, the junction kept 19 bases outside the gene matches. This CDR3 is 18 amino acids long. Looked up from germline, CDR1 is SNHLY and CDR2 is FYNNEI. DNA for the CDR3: TGTGCCAGCAGTGACCGGACAGGGATCTTAAGAGGATCCCGCGAGCAGTACTTC. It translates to CASSDRTGILRGSREQYF. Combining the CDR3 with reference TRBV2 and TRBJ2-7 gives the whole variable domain EPEVTQTPSHQVTQMGQEVILRCVPISNHLYFYWYRQILGQKVEFLVSFYNNEISEKSEIFDDQFSVERPDGSNFTLKIRSTKLEDSAMYFCASSDRTGILRGSREQYFGPGTRLTVT.

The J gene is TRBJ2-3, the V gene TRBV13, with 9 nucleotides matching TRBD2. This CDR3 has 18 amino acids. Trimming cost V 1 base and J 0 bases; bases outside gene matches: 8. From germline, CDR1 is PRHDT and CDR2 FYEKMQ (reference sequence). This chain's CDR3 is CASSLAASGVSSTDTQYF. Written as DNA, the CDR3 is TGTGCCAGCAGCTTAGCGGCTAGCGGGGTATCTAGCACAGATACGCAGTATTTT.